This record covers a single T cell receptor (beta chain). What it binds is unknown. This entry is derived from a study of shared clonotypes between healthy human individuals. At the level of the study: Three CD4 naive, three CD4 memory, two CD8 naive and one CD8 memory plate were used per donor.

Measured with immunoSEQ multiplex PCR; TCRdb has only the in-frame clones, and not every one. Of roughly 1 million clones listed, approximately 80% are singletons. Broader study findings: Generation of non-shared clonotypes was less probable than generation of clonotypes shared by all four donors. Sharing of clonotypes among donors was expected to vary with sequencing depth.

Trimming pared 4 bases from V and 9 bases from J, leaving 17 bases between. Germline CDR1 reads SGHRS; CDR2 reads YFSETQ. The CDR3 length is 14 residues. This chain uses TRBV5-1 with TRBJ2-4; D not resolved. The material sequenced was memory CD4+ T cells from PBMCs. Indicated subset: CD45RA-negative fraction. The clonotype originates from a man aged 18 to 35 in good health. Some clones in this sample may be carry-over from other donors' samples. The CDR3 DNA follows: TGCGCCAGCAGCCAAGCCGACGAAAAGGGCATTCAGTACTTC. Amino acid sequence: CASSQADEKGIQYF. Supplemented by reference TRBV5-1 and TRBJ2-4, the full variable domain reads KAGVTQTPRYLIKTRGQQVTLSCSPISGHRSVSWYQQTPGQGLQFLFEYFSETQRNKGNFPGRFSGRQFSNSRSEMNVSTLELGDSALYLCASSQADEKGIQYFGAGTRLSVL.